This is a list of T cell receptor beta chains from one sample in a study of human T cells and chemical hapten exposure. TCRdb redid the calling of the RACE reads with MiXCR, one entry per CDR3 protein. Of roughly 38,000 distinct CDR3 sequences listed, more than 8% are singletons. The sample consisted of whole blood, taken in connection with sensitization to the hapten diphenylcyclopropenone (DPC). These receptors were taken from a man over 45 with alopecia areata. Some clones in this sample may be carry-over from other donors' samples. The CDR3 runs from the conserved cysteine through the conserved F or W. A D gene is named only where the DNA matches it firmly. Where a row states a size, it is once, few, many or the class of an expanded clone; other rows omit it.

many,TRBJ2-5,TRBV9,TRBD2,CASSAQGLRETQYF,TGTGCCAGCAGCGCCCAGGGACTACGAGAGACCCAGTACTTC
many,TRBJ2-1,TRBV5-4,TRBD2,CASTQAGGAYNEQFF,TGTGCCAGCACCCAAGCGGGAGGAGCTTACAATGAGCAGTTCTTC
few,TRBJ2-1,TRBV20-1,TRBD2,CSALVLAGHNEQFF,TGCAGTGCTCTAGTACTAGCGGGACACAATGAGCAGTTCTTC
few,TRBJ1-5,TRBV19,TRBD1,CASTEGTGDLYNQPQHF,TGTGCCAGTACCGAGGGGACAGGGGACCTTTACAATCAGCCCCAGCATTTT
.,TRBJ2-1,TRBV5-1,TRBD2,CASSFEGGDNEQFF,TGCGCCAGCAGCTTCGAGGGAGGGGACAATGAGCAGTTCTTC
few,TRBJ2-5,TRBV10-2,.,CASRWGRQETQYF,TGCGCCAGCAGGTGGGGGCGACAAGAGACCCAGTACTTC
few,TRBJ2-5,TRBV10-2,.,CASSDLVGETQYF,TGCGCCAGCAGTGACCTAGTCGGGGAGACCCAGTACTTC
many,TRBJ2-2,TRBV27,.,CASSLTPTGELFF,TGTGCCAGCAGTTTGACCCCTACCGGGGAGCTGTTTTTT
many,TRBJ2-5,TRBV11-2,TRBD2,CASSMGLEETQYF,TGTGCCAGCAGCATGGGACTAGAAGAGACCCAGTACTTC
many,TRBJ2-3,TRBV6-2/TRBV6-3,TRBD2,CASSYRRTSGADTQYF,TGTGCCAGCAGTTACCGTAGGACTAGCGGAGCAGATACGCAGTATTTT
many,TRBJ2-1,TRBV7-7,TRBD2,CASSPTSGSTNEQFF,TGTGCTAGCAGCCCTACTAGCGGGAGTACGAATGAGCAGTTCTTC
many,TRBJ1-1,TRBV12-3/TRBV12-4,.,CASSFGWGANTEAFF,TGTGCCAGCAGTTTTGGTTGGGGGGCGAACACTGAAGCTTTCTTT
few,TRBJ2-2,TRBV6-1,.,CASSETGVNSGELFF,TGTGCCAGCAGTGAGACGGGAGTCAACTCCGGGGAGCTGTTTTTT
few,TRBJ2-1,TRBV5-4,.,CASTRGGTSNNEQFF,TGTGCCAGCACCAGGGGGGGGACTAGTAACAATGAGCAGTTCTTC
.,TRBJ1-2,TRBV7-2,.,CASSLASGTYGYTF,TGTGCCAGCAGCTTAGCGTCAGGGACCTATGGCTACACCTTC
.,TRBJ2-2,TRBV7-3,.,CASSIHAGSTGELFF,TGTGCCAGCAGCATCCACGCAGGGTCCACCGGGGAGCTGTTTTTT
many,TRBJ2-2,TRBV7-2,.,CASSLAGTNTGELFF,TGTGCCAGCAGCTTAGCGGGAACAAACACCGGGGAGCTGTTTTTT
many,TRBJ2-7,TRBV18,.,CASSPPVTLPTYEQYF,TGTGCCAGCTCACCACCTGTCACACTGCCCACCTACGAGCAGTACTTC
.,TRBJ1-1,TRBV29-1,.,CSVEEAYRLF,TGCAGCGTTGAAGAAGCCTACCGTCTCTTT
few,TRBJ1-4,TRBV5-1,.,CASSPRQGGDEKLFF,TGCGCCAGCAGCCCCCGTCAGGGAGGGGATGAAAAACTGTTTTTT
many,TRBJ2-3,TRBV20-1,TRBD1,CSARWTGSTDTQYF,TGCAGTGCTAGATGGACAGGCAGCACAGATACGCAGTATTTT
many,TRBJ2-7,TRBV6-2/TRBV6-3,.,CASKRGDYEQYF,TGTGCCAGCAAAAGGGGGGATTACGAGCAGTACTTC
many,TRBJ2-1,TRBV12-3/TRBV12-4,.,CASKRSRLAQEQFF,TGTGCCAGCAAGAGGAGCCGGCTAGCCCAAGAGCAGTTCTTC
few,TRBJ2-1,TRBV7-9,TRBD2,CASSSPAGLPIYNEQFF,TGTGCCAGCAGCTCACCAGCGGGACTACCGATCTACAATGAGCAGTTCTTC
many,TRBJ2-7,TRBV6-5,.,CASSPGPPPPHYEQYF,TGTGCCAGCAGCCCAGGGCCTCCCCCTCCTCACTACGAGCAGTACTTC
many,TRBJ2-7,TRBV6-2/TRBV6-3,TRBD1,CASSPLSGQAISYEQYF,TGTGCCAGCAGTCCTCTCTCGGGACAGGCCATCTCCTACGAGCAGTACTTC
few,TRBJ2-1,TRBV20-1,TRBD2,CSARGLGLAGNNEQFF,TGCAGTGCTAGAGGATTGGGACTAGCGGGTAACAATGAGCAGTTCTTC
.,TRBJ2-1,TRBV19,.,CASSISLGSYNEQFF,TGTGCCAGTAGTATTTCGCTAGGCTCCTACAATGAGCAGTTCTTC
large,TRBJ2-1,TRBV29-1,.,CSVKQGDTNQFF,TGCAGCGTAAAACAGGGAGACACGAATCAGTTCTTC
many,TRBJ2-1,TRBV5-4,TRBD1,CASSLGQGRNEQFF,TGTGCCAGCAGCTTGGGACAGGGGAGGAATGAGCAGTTCTTC
.,TRBJ2-1,TRBV5-1,.,CASSSLGIWDEQFF,TGCGCCAGCAGCTCGCTAGGGATTTGGGATGAGCAGTTCTTC
.,TRBJ2-3,TRBV28,.,CASSRQTDTQYF,TGTGCCAGCAGTCGGCAGACAGATACGCAGTATTTT
many,TRBJ2-1,TRBV7-6,.,CASSWTNYNEQFF,TGTGCCAGCAGCTGGACAAACTACAATGAGCAGTTCTTC
few,TRBJ1-3,TRBV9,.,CASSSRGFSGNTIYF,TGTGCCAGCAGCTCCCGAGGGTTCTCTGGAAACACCATATATTTT
.,TRBJ1-2,TRBV12-3/TRBV12-4,TRBD1,CASSLATGGRGYTF,TGTGCCAGCAGTTTAGCAACAGGGGGCCGGGGCTACACCTTC
few,TRBJ2-2,TRBV7-3,TRBD1,CASSLDRGRNGELFF,TGTGCCAGCAGCTTAGACAGGGGGCGCAACGGGGAGCTGTTTTTT
few,TRBJ2-1,TRBV7-2,TRBD2,CASSLAGTSANEQFF,TGTGCCAGCAGCTTAGCCGGGACTAGCGCCAATGAGCAGTTCTTC
many,TRBJ1-5,TRBV12-3/TRBV12-4,.,CASSFDMQGNQPQHF,TGTGCCAGCAGCTTTGATATGCAGGGCAATCAGCCCCAGCATTTT
many,TRBJ2-7,TRBV27,.,CASSLSPGGATYEQYF,TGTGCCAGCAGTTTATCGCCAGGTGGAGCCACCTACGAGCAGTACTTC
.,TRBJ2-3,TRBV5-1,TRBD2,CASSPSGSKEDTQYF,TGCGCCAGCAGCCCTAGCGGGAGTAAGGAGGATACGCAGTATTTT
.,TRBJ2-7,TRBV28,TRBD1,CASSYQGDSTPFF,TGTGCCAGCAGTTATCAGGGGGACAGCACACCCTTCTTC
.,TRBJ2-3,TRBV5-1,.,CASSSGQTTDTQYF,TGCGCCAGCAGCTCCGGACAGACCACAGATACGCAGTATTTT
many,TRBJ2-7,TRBV11-2,TRBD1,CASSAHRGSPYEQYF,TGTGCCAGCAGCGCCCACAGGGGAAGTCCCTACGAGCAGTACTTC
few,TRBJ2-7,TRBV29-1,.,CSVDAPRRYTYEQYF,TGCAGCGTTGACGCTCCGAGGCGCTATACCTACGAGCAGTACTTC
many,TRBJ2-3,TRBV6-5,.,CASSYYTGTDTQYF,TGTGCCAGCAGTTATTACACGGGGACAGATACGCAGTATTTT
few,TRBJ2-2,TRBV7-2,.,CASSLVADNTGELFF,TGTGCCAGCAGCTTAGTCGCGGATAACACCGGGGAGCTGTTTTTT
many,TRBJ2-5,TRBV20-1,TRBD2,CSARDPSGGVETQYF,TGCAGTGCTAGAGATCCTAGCGGAGGGGTGGAGACCCAGTACTTC
many,TRBJ2-6,TRBV6-5,.,CASSQPPDGANVLTF,TGTGCCAGCAGTCAACCCCCCGATGGTGCCAACGTCCTGACTTTC
.,TRBJ2-7,TRBV14,.,CASGRTSYEQYF,TGTGCCAGCGGGAGGACCTCCTACGAGCAGTACTTC
many,TRBJ1-1,TRBV27,.,CASSLRANTEAFF,TGTGCCAGCAGTTTAAGGGCCAACACTGAAGCTTTCTTT
many,TRBJ2-3,TRBV30,.,CAWGRQITDTQYF,TGTGCCTGGGGGAGACAAATAACAGATACGCAGTATTTT